Listed here is a single T cell receptor beta chain. The sample is drawn from a study of control samples from healthy donors and cancer patients. The CDR3 loop spans 13 amino acids. Looked up from germline, CDR1 is SGHDN and CDR2 is FVKESK. The ends were cut back, 1 base at V and 9 bases at J, with 12 bases in the middle. This table comes from immunoSEQ multiplex PCR, and its TCRdb copy is limited to in-frame clones, with some not included. The sample carries about 82,000 clones, approximately 87% recorded once. The genes are TRBV14 and TRBJ1-1; D might be TRBD1 (5 bases). This TCR came from a man aged 45-60 years in good health. The specimen was blood. The DNA for the CDR3 is TGTGCCAGCAGCCAAGTTGTGGCAGGGAAAGCTTTCTTT. Translation: CASSQVVAGKAFF.